This T cell receptor beta chain stems from a study of blood T cell repertoires in COVID-19. The wider study: PBMCs, B-cell-depleted T cells, or T cells were the source of the cDNA or gDNA that made up the material.

CDR1 SQVTM and CDR2 ANQGSEA come from the germline V gene. Trimming removed 2 bases at V and 10 bases at J, with 14 bases between. CDR3 length: 12 residues. Per the study methods: Reference gene primer amplification in the assay estimated nucleated cell counts. Sequenced by immunoSEQ multiplex PCR; TCRdb stores in-frame clones only, minus some. Clonal size and the V and J genes are those of that table, whereas D and trimming came from the DNA. The sample yields roughly 250,000 clones, approximately 82% seen once. This chain links TRBV29-1 with TRBJ1-2; D unclear. The source material was peripheral blood. The TCR comes from an elderly woman with active or convalescent COVID-19. CDR3 coding DNA: TGCAGCGTTGAATCGGGAGGGAGTGACTACACCTTC. Amino acid sequence: CSVESGGSDYTF.